This TCR beta chain was sequenced during a study of blood T cell repertoires in COVID-19. In the study overall: From T cells, B-cell-depleted T cells, or PBMCs came the material, which was cDNA or gDNA.

Original handling: Amplification of reference gene primers was used by the study to estimate nucleated cell counts. Libraries were prepared by immunoSEQ multiplex PCR; TCRdb keeps only in-frame clonotypes and omits some of them. D and trimming come from the DNA, and the V and J calls and clone size come from that table. Of 300,000 to 450,000 clones listed, 80% to 90% are singletons. The CDR3 is 15 residues long. Trimming took 9 bases from V and 6 from J, leaving 20 bases between them. Germline loops: CDR1 SNHLY, CDR2 FYNNEI. Cohorts were based on clinical histories the participants reported. Each recovered donor of Cohort 3 presented with two negative PCRs, clearance, or symptom resolution.

The sequence came from a man aged 18 to 29 who had recovered from COVID-19. The sample consisted of PBMCs or T cells enriched from blood (not recorded which). This sequence joins TRBV2 and TRBJ1-4, with D maybe TRBD1 (5 bases). CDR3 loop: CASHQQGTWDEKLFF. The DNA for the CDR3 is TGTGCCAGTCACCAGCAAGGGACTTGGGATGAAAAACTGTTTTTT.